The TCR beta chain under discussion was sequenced for a study of cytomegalovirus exposure and HLA in healthy donors. Primers for the PCR totalled 60 Vbeta and 13 Jbeta. Measured with immunoSEQ multiplex PCR; TCRdb has only the in-frame clones, and not every one. This sample carries fewer than 120,000 clones, over 60% of them seen once, and the ten largest clones take 2.5% to 3%. Each donor was healthy, and each was a bone marrow donor. There were likely unrecorded immune exposures, though donors were nominally healthy when sampled. This CDR3 contains 15 residues. The germline CDR1 and CDR2 sequences are PRHDT and FYEKMQ (reference sequence). Trimming left V 2 bases short and J 1 base short, with 8 bases between.

The chain links TRBV13 to TRBJ2-2; no reliable D call. Sequenced material: PBMCs. This clonotype was obtained from a woman aged 60 to 75 in good health and CMV-seropositive. The CDR3 reads CASSLTRKNTGELFF. In DNA, the CDR3 is TGTGCCAGCAGCTTAACGCGGAAGAACACCGGGGAGCTGTTTTTT.